The sequence of this T cell receptor (beta chain) was determined in a study of blood T cell repertoires in COVID-19. Study-wide background: The origin of the acute and convalescent COVID-19 samples was the United States, Italy and Spain. PBMCs, B-cell-depleted T cells, or T cells provided the cDNA or gDNA that made up the material.

V shed 2 bases and J shed 3 bases, with 20 bases lying between them. CDR1 and CDR2 from the germline V gene are SGHVS and FQNEAQ. The CDR3 spans 18 residues. Enrolled through a virtual design, the participants were between roughly 18 and 95 years of age and came from 24 US areas. Original processing methods: The assay estimated nucleated cells by amplifying reference gene primers. The repertoire was sequenced with immunoSEQ multiplex PCR; TCRdb's copy has only in-frame clones and lacks some. The V and J calls and clone size are taken from that table; D and trimming were inferred from the DNA. The profile shows about 64,000 clones, 88% of them singletons.

The sample taken for sequencing was PBMCs or T cells enriched from blood (not recorded which). The chain employs TRBV7-8 and TRBJ1-5, with TRBD1 as a possible D gene (5 bases). The source is a woman aged 40 to 50 who had recovered from COVID-19. The CDR3 here is CASSLRSGPGPNNQPQHF. The CDR3 coding sequence is TGTGCCAGCAGCTTAAGGTCAGGGCCAGGGCCTAACAATCAGCCCCAGCATTTT.